The present TCR beta chain was sequenced within a study of human T cells and chemical hapten exposure. Study as a whole: Patch tests containing 0.01% DPC, applied to the upper back, were read at 6 days.

This sample's time point: pre-sensitization, week 0. Treatment meaning: therapeutic diphenylcyclopropenone sensitization with weekly scalp DPC. TCRdb re-derived calls from the RACE reads in MiXCR, one entry per CDR3 protein. The table has roughly 90,000 distinct CDR3 sequences, 8% to 10% seen once; the top ten hold 3% to 4.5%. With V trimmed by 2 bases and J by 2 bases, 4 bases remained unmatched. The CDR3 length is 16 residues. The germline V gene has CDR1 KGHSH and CDR2 LQKENI. This clonotype was recorded many times. Its cognate antigen is unknown. The study's findings and limits: Alopecia was present in the donors, so their immune response may differ from healthy people's. Following DPC sensitization, TCRs present above 1 in 1000 frequency showed no change.

J is TRBJ2-5 and V is TRBV18, with TRBD1 matching over 11 bases. The sample consisted of whole blood, taken in connection with sensitization to the hapten diphenylcyclopropenone (DPC). This sequence originates from a woman between 35 and 50 years old with alopecia areata. Some clones in this sample may be carry-over from other donors' samples. The CDR3 bases are TGTGCCAGCTCACCAAACCGGGACAGGGGGCAAGAGACCCAGTACTTC. It is translated as CASSPNRDRGQETQYF.